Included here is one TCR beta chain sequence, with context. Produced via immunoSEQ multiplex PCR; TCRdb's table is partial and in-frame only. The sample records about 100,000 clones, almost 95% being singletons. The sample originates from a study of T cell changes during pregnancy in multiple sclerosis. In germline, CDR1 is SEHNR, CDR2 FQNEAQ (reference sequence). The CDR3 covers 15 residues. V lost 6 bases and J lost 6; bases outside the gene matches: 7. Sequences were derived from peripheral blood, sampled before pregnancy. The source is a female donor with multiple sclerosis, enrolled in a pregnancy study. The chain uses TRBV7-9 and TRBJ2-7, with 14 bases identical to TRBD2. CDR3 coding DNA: TGTGCCAGCAGTCCATCCGGACTAGCGGGAGGCGAGCAGTACTTC. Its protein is CASSPSGLAGGEQYF.